This paragraph reports one TCR beta chain. Its antigen is as yet unknown. The data stem from a study of T cell responses to AZD1222 COVID-19 vaccine. Whole-study findings and limits: Only six individuals given AZD1222 were seropositive at baseline. With two AZD1222 doses given, Spike-specific TCR breadth and depth both rose. Donors were largely white British and mainly female; clonal diversity was possibly underestimated. Every sample of the repertoires postdated the peak T cell response.

Clones were sequenced by immunoSEQ multiplex PCR, and TCRdb holds only the in-frame ones, with some missing. The data contain some 100,000 clones, roughly nine tenths of them singletons. Trimming took 2 bases from V and 3 from J, leaving 14 bases between them. The CDR3 sequence is 16 residues long. Germline V gene lookup returns CDR1 WSHSY and CDR2 SAAADI. The input for sequencing was peripheral blood, taken on day 0 of AZD1222 vaccination. The genes are TRBV10-2 and TRBJ1-3, with D uncertain. This clonotype was obtained from an adult in good health. CDR3 sequence reads: CASSETAGGFGNTIYF. The CDR3 DNA reads TGCGCCAGCAGTGAGACGGCAGGCGGCTTTGGAAACACCATATATTTT.